The 8 T cell receptor beta chains given below trace back to one sample, sequenced in a study of identical twins. TCRdb reanalysed the 5' RACE reads using MiXCR and keeps one entry per CDR3 protein. The sample lists about 550,000 distinct CDR3 sequences, around 22% occurring once. These same data were also listed under a study on yellow fever vaccine responses in identical twins.

The sample was CD4+ T cells sorted from blood. All receptors derive from a woman between 18 and 30 years old in good health.

CDR3 protein: CATAPRQGSYEQYV. For the CDR3, the DNA is TGTGCCACGGCCCCCCGACAGGGCTCCTACGAGCAGTACGTC. V is TRBV10-3 and J is TRBJ2-7; 7 bases fit TRBD1. CDR1 and CDR2 (germline): ENHRY, SYGVKD. CDR3 length equals 14 residues. V was pared by 10 bases and J by 0 bases, with 9 bases of the junction left unmatched.

The chain has TRBV29-1 and TRBJ2-7, with D perhaps given as TRBD1 or TRBD2 (5 bases each). In germline, CDR1 is SQVTM, CDR2 ANQGSEA. The CDR3 totals 9 residues. Trimming took off 4 bases at V and 12 bases at J, with 10 bases between the two ends. CDR3 sequence (DNA): TGCAGCGTTGTCCCGGGGCCGTACTTC. Translation: CSVVPGPYF.

This chain connects TRBV5-1 to TRBJ2-7; D not certain. Germline loops: CDR1 SGHRS, CDR2 YFSETQ. This CDR3 spans 15 amino acids. V was cut by 4 bases and J by 0 bases, with 14 bases left in between. DNA of the CDR3: TGCGCCAGCAGCACGACAACAGAAGCCTCCTACGAGCAGTACTTC. Translation gives CASSTTTEASYEQYF.

The rearrangement uses TRBV24-1 and TRBJ2-3; 12 bases agree with TRBD2. Trimming removed 12 bases from V and 2 bases from J; junction bases left unmatched: 11. The CDR3 sequence is 16 residues long. Germline CDR1 and CDR2: KGHDR and SFDVKD. CDR3 bases: TGTGCCTTTCATCACGGACTAGCGGGATTCACAGATACGCAGTATTTT. Amino acids: CAFHHGLAGFTDTQYF.

This chain links TRBV5-1 with TRBJ1-1, with D hard to call. The germline V gene encodes CDR1 SGHRS and CDR2 YFSETQ. The V and J ends lost 3 bases and 3 bases respectively, with 9 bases between them. This CDR3 spans 13 amino acids. The CDR3 reads CASSYKVDTEAFF. CDR3 coding DNA: TGCGCCAGCAGCTATAAAGTGGACACTGAAGCTTTCTTT.

The V gene is TRBV15, the J gene TRBJ2-5; 7 bases map to TRBD1. The CDR3 runs 15 residues. Trimming cost V 2 bases and J 1 base; bases outside gene matches: 4. Germline CDR1 and CDR2: LNHNV and YYDKDF (reference sequence). CDR3 sequence: CATSRIRDSQETQYF. The DNA of the CDR3 is TGTGCCACCAGCAGAATTAGGGACAGCCAAGAGACCCAGTACTTC.

CDR3 region: CSATAGLAVWNEQFF. The DNA of the CDR3 is TGCAGTGCTACGGCTGGGCTAGCGGTTTGGAATGAGCAGTTCTTC. The V gene is TRBV20-1, the J gene TRBJ2-1; TRBD2 aligns across 7 bases. Unmatched junction bases numbered 13, after V lost 4 bases and J lost 7 bases. The germline CDR1 and CDR2 sequences are DFQATT and SNEGSKA (reference sequence). The CDR3 consists of 15 residues.

There are a few counts of this clonotype. The chain joins TRBV9 to TRBJ1-2, with TRBD1 matching over 7 bases. Germline V gene lookup returns CDR1 SGDLS and CDR2 YYNGEE. The CDR3 has 15 amino acids. V lost 0 bases, J lost 8 bases, and 10 bases stayed unmatched. The DNA for the CDR3 is TGTGCCAGCAGCGTAGCTGACAGGGCCTATGGAGGCTACACCTTC. It encodes CASSVADRAYGGYTF. Filled out from reference TRBV9 and TRBJ1-2, the complete variable domain reads DSGVTQTPKHLITATGQRVTLRCSPRSGDLSVYWYQQSLDQGLQFLIQYYNGEERAKGNILERFSAQQFPDLHSELNLSSLELGDSALYFCASSVADRAYGGYTFGSGTRLTVV.